The T cell receptor beta chain under discussion was sequenced for a study of molecular identifiers for immune sequencing clone quantification (dated by TCRdb to about 2018). Broadly, across the study: For a replicate experiment, the RNA from either 20,000 or 100,000 naive CD8 T cells was divided into five aliquots, and four of those aliquots went on to sequencing. This methods study benchmarked molecular-identifier clustering-based TCR repertoire sequencing (MIDCIRS) and TCR RNA copy counting, using CD8 T cells to do so. The paper as a whole reports these results and caveats: When barcode sub-clustering was omitted, TCR diversity was inflated by chimeric consensus sequences, with chimeras reaching as high as 47%. Spiked-in Jurkat TCR RNA (roughly 10 copies' worth), which is not part of the donor repertoire, was contained in the naive libraries. Spiked-in Jurkat TCR RNA equivalent to a single cell was reported to be detectable even among approximately 1 million naive CD8 T cells. Modeling estimated 2.5 to 3 recovered TCR RNA copies per cell, compared with about 10 by digital PCR, which implies around 33% capture efficiency. The sizes of highly expanded clones could end up underestimated when identical TCR molecules share a barcode. In CMV-specific effector cells, clones with more than 20 RNA copies contained over 99% of molecules, whereas in naive cells such clones contained under 1% of molecules.

Libraries were constructed by PCR. Sequenced on an Illumina HiSeq 4000. Bulk TCR libraries were prepared as previously described, using TCR primers listed in Table S5. Purification of total RNA was performed with the Qiagen AllPrep DNA/RNA kit. Before analysis, reads from multiple sequencing runs of one library were combined. In the paper's pipeline: Reads were retained only if the reads had an exact TCR constant sequence, and the retained reads were trimmed to 150 nt and grouped according to their 12-nt molecular barcodes. Reads within each barcode group were sub-clustered using a 15% Levenshtein threshold, and quality-weighted consensus sequences were constructed for each RNA molecule. Non-functional sequences were excluded, and lower-count sequences lying one edit away from another sequence were also excluded. On the basis of fitting two negative binomial distributions, barcode sub-clusters with fewer than 20% of the maximum read count were discarded. TCRdb trimmed the raw reads at Q25, called clones with MiXCR and kept productive beta chains. Each entry is one CDR3 protein sequence, shown with its most common DNA and genes. What appears here as the V and J calls and clone size reflects TCRdb's work, not the paper's. Here the sample has 80,000 to 95,000 distinct CDR3 sequences; over 15% occur a single time. The ten largest clones add up to roughly 0.8% of the sample.

Measured from the cysteine to the phenylalanine, the CDR3 is 17 residues long. The entry retains the CDR3 DNA only, 51 bases that are in frame from base 1. Per the germline V gene, ENHRY is the CDR1 and SYGVKD is the CDR2. Trimming takes 5 bases off V and 4 bases off J; junction bases not matched to a gene: 12. Libraries of naive CD8 T cells were generated from roughly 21,000 to 960,000 sorted cells, with 10%, 30% or 50% of the purified RNA used. Naive CD8 T cells were FACS-sorted as CD8+CD4-CCR7+CD45RA+ on a BD FACSAria II into RLT Plus buffer. Detection sensitivity was tested by spiking Jurkat RNA equal to about eleven TCR copies' worth into samples containing 20,000-1,000,000 naive CD8 T cells. Enrichment of CD8 T cells was performed with RosetteSep CD8+ T Cell Enrichment Cocktail and Ficoll-Paque, after which ACK red cell lysis was carried out. This clonotype was observed many times. Its binding antigen is unknown. No per-base quality is available; no much larger clone lies one base away.

Recombination linked TRBV10-3 to TRBJ2-7; 12 nucleotides in the junction match TRBD1. Material: naive CD8+ T cells from blood, with Jurkat cell RNA spiked in. The intended sense of this specimen's cell subset or site label: FACS-sorted CD8+CD4-CCR7+CD45RA+ naive T cells. This receptor was obtained from a human donor in good health. Some libraries in this study had Jurkat cell RNA spiked in. The nucleotides read TGTGCCATCAGTCCGGGACAGGGGGCGGGAGACTCTTACGAGCAGTACTTC. It translates as CAISPGQGAGDSYEQYF.